In its sample, the clone carrying this T cell receptor (beta chain) was seen many times. The target antigen is unknown. The CDR3 covers 13 residues. The germline V gene has CDR1 SGHRS and CDR2 YFSETQ. The ends were cut back, 2 bases at V and 3 bases at J, with 9 bases in the middle. Researchers took RNA transcripts and amplified the TCR beta CDR3 regions from them. HTBI primers were used for first-round RT-PCR of the TCR CDR3. TCRdb ran MiXCR on the multiplex PCR reads and lists one entry per CDR3 protein. The sample carries 300,000 to 500,000 distinct CDR3 sequences, 11% to 15% recorded once. The data stem from a study of T cells in Graves' hyperthyroidism and ophthalmopathy. Study-level points and caveats: By a 13 V-J model, ophthalmopathy was set apart from stable hyperthyroidism.

Material for sequencing was blood. This clonotype was sampled from a man in his fifties with Graves' ophthalmopathy. The chain combines TRBV5-1 with TRBJ2-7; D assignment may be TRBD1 or TRBD2 (5 bases each). The CDR3 region has the DNA TGCGCCAGCAGCTTAACGGGACGCTACGAGCAGTACTTC. This sequence encodes CASSLTGRYEQYF.